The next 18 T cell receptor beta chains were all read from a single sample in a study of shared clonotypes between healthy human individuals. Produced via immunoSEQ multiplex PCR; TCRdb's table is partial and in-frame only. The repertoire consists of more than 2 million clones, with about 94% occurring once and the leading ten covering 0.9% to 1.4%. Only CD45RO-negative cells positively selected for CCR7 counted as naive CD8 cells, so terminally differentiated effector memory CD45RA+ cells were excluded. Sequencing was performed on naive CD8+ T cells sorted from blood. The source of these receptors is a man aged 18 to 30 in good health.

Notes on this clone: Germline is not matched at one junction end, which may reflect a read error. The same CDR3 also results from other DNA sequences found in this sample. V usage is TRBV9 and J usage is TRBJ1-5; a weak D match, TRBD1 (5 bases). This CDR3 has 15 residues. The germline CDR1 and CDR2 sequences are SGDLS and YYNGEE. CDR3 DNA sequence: TGTGCCAGCAGTGTAGGGGCAGATAGCAATCAGCCCCAGCATTTT. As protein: CASSVGADSNQPQHF.

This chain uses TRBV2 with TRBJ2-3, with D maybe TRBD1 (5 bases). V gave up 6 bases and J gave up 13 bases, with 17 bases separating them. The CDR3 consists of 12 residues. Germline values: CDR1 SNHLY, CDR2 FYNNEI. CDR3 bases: TGTGCCAGCAGGGACGGACACCCCTCAAAGTATTTT. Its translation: CASRDGHPSKYF.

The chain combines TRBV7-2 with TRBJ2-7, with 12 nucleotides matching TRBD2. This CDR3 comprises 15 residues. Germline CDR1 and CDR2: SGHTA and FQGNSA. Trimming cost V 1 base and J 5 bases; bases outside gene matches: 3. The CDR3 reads CASSLETSGRDEQYF. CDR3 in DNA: TGTGCCAGCAGCTTAGAGACTAGCGGGAGAGACGAGCAGTACTTC.

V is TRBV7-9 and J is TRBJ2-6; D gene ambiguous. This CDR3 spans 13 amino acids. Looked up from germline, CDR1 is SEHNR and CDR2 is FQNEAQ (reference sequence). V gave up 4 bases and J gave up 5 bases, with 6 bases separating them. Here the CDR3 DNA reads TGTGCCAGCAGCTCCGAATGGGCCAACGTCCTGACTTTC. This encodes CASSSEWANVLTF.

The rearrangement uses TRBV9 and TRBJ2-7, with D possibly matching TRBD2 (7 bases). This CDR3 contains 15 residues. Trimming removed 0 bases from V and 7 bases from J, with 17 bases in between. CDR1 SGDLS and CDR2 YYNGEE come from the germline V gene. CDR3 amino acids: CASSVAEGGMGEQYF. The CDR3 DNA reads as TGTGCCAGCAGCGTAGCTGAGGGGGGGATGGGAGAGCAGTACTTC. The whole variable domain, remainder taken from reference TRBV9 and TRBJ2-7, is DSGVTQTPKHLITATGQRVTLRCSPRSGDLSVYWYQQSLDQGLQFLIQYYNGEERAKGNILERFSAQQFPDLHSELNLSSLELGDSALYFCASSVAEGGMGEQYFGPGTRLTVT.

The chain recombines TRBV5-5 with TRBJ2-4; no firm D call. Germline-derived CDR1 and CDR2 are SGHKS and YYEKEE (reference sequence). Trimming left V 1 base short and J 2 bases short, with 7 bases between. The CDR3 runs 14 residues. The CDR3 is CASSLIPSKNIQYF. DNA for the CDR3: TGTGCCAGCAGCTTGATTCCTTCCAAAAACATTCAGTACTTC.

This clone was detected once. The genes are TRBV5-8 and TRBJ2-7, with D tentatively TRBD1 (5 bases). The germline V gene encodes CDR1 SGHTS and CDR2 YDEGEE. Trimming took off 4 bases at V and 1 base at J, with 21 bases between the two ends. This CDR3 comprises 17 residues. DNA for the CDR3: TGTGCCAGCAGCCCCTCTAATTTGGGGCCTTTATCCTACGAGCAGTACTTC. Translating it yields CASSPSNLGPLSYEQYF.

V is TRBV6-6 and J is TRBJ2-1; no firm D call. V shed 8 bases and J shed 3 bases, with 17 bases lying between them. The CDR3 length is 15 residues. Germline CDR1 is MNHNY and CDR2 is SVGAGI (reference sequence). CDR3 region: CASSPGPNLYNEQFF. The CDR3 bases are TGTGCCAGCTCTCCTGGACCCAACCTCTACAATGAGCAGTTCTTC.

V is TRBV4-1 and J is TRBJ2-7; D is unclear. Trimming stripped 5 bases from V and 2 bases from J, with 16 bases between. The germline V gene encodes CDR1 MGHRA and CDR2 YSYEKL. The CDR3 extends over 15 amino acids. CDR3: CASSDQPDYPYEQYF. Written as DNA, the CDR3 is TGCGCCAGCAGCGACCAACCAGATTATCCCTACGAGCAGTACTTC.

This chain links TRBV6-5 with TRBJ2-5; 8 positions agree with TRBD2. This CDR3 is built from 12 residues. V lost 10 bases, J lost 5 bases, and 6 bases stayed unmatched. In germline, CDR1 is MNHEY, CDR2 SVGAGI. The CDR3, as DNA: TGTGCCATCGGGGGGGCCCTGGAGACCCAGTACTTC. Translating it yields CAIGGALETQYF.

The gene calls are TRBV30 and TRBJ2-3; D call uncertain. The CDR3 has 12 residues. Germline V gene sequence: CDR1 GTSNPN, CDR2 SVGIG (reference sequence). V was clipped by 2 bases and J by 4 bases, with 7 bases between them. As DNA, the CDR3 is TGTGCCTGGAGTATCGACTCAGATACGCAGTATTTT. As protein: CAWSIDSDTQYF.

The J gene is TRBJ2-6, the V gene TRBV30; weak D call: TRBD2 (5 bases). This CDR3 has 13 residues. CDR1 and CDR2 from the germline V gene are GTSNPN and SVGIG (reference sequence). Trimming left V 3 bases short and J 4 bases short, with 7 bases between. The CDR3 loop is CAWSPGGANVLTF. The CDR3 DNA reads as TGTGCCTGGAGCCCGGGGGGGGCCAACGTCCTGACTTTC.

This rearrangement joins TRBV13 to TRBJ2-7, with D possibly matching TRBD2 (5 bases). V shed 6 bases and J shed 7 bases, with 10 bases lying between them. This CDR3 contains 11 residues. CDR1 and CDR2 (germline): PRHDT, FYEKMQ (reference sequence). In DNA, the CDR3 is TGTGCCAGCAGTTCGACGGGGGAGCAGTACTTC. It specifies CASSSTGEQYF.

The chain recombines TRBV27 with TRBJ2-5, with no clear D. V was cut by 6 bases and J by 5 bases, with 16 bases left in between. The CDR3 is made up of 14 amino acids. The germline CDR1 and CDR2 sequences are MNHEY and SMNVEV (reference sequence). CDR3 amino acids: CASRPLARAETQYF. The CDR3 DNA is TGTGCCAGCAGGCCCCTCGCCCGTGCGGAGACCCAGTACTTC.

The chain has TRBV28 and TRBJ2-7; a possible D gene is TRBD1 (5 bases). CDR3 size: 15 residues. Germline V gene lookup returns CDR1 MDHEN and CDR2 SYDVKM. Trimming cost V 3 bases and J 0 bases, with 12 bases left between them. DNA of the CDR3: TGTGCCAGCAGTTTGGACGACAGCGTCTCCTACGAGCAGTACTTC. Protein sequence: CASSLDDSVSYEQYF. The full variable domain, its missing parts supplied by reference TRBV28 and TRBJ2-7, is DVKVTQSSRYLVKRTGEKVFLECVQDMDHENMFWYRQDPGLGLRLIYFSYDVKMKEKGDIPEGYSVSREKKERFSLILESASTNQTSMYLCASSLDDSVSYEQYFGPGTRLTVT.

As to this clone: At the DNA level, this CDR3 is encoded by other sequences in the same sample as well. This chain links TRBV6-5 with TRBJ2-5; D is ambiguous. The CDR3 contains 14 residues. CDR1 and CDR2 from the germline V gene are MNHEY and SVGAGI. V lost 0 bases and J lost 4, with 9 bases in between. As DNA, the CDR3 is TGTGCCAGCAGTTACTCGACCGAAGGAGAGACCCAGTACTTC. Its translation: CASSYSTEGETQYF.

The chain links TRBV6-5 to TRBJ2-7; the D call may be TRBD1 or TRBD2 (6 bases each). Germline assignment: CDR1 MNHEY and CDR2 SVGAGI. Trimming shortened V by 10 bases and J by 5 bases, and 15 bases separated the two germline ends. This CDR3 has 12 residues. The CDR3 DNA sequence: TGTGCCACCGACGGGGGCGCACACGAGCAGTACTTC. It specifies CATDGGAHEQYF.

The CDR3 sequence is CAISESSPSGRINEQFF. The CDR3 DNA reads TGTGCCATCAGTGAGTCCTCCCCTAGCGGGAGGATCAATGAGCAGTTCTTC. V gene TRBV10-3 combines with J gene TRBJ2-1, with 11 bases lining up with TRBD2. J gave up 6 bases and V 0 bases, and 7 bases lay outside the gene matches. Germline loops: CDR1 ENHRY, CDR2 SYGVKD. The CDR3 contains 17 residues.